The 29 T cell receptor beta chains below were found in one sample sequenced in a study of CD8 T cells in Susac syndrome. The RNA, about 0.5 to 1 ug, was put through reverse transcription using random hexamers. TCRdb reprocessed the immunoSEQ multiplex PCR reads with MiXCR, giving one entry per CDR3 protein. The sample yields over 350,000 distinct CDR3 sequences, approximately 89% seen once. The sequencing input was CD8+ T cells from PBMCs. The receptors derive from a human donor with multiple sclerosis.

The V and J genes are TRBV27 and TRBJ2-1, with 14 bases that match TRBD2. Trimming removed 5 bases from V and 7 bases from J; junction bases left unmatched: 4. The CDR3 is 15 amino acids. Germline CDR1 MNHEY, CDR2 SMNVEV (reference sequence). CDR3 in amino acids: CASSRGTSGGNEQFF. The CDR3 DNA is TGTGCCAGCAGTAGGGGGACTAGCGGGGGTAATGAGCAGTTCTTC.

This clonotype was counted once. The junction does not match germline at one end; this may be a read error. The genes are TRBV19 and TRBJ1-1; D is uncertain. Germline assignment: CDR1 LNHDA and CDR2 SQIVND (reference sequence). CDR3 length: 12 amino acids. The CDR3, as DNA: TGTGCCAGTAGTATAGAGAACTCTGAAGCTTTCTTT. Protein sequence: CASSIENSEAFF.

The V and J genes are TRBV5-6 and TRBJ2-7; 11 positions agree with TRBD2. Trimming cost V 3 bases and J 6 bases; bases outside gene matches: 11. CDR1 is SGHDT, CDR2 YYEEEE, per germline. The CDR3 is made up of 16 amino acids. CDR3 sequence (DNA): TGTGCCAGCAGCTCGGGACTAGCGGTAGTTCGGAGCGAGCAGTACTTC. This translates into CASSSGLAVVRSEQYF.

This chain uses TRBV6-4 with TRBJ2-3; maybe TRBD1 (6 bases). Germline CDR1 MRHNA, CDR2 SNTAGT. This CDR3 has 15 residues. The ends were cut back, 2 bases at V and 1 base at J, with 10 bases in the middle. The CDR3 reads CASSDHREGTDTQYF. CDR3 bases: TGTGCCAGCAGTGACCACAGGGAAGGCACAGATACGCAGTATTTT.

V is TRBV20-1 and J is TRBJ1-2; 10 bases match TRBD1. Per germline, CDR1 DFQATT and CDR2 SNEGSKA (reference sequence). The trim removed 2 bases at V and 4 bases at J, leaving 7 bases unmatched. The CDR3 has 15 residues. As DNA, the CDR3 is TGCAGTGCTAGAATAGGACAGGGGGGAATCTATGGCTACACCTTC. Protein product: CSARIGQGGIYGYTF.

The CDR3 protein is CASSLSGPVSYNEQFF. The CDR3 DNA sequence: TGTGCCAGCAGCTTAAGTGGGCCTGTCTCCTACAATGAGCAGTTCTTC. J is TRBJ2-1 and V is TRBV7-9; D gene unclear. CDR1 and CDR2 from the germline V gene are SEHNR and FQNEAQ (reference sequence). CDR3 size: 16 residues. Trimming removed 2 bases from V and 0 bases from J, with 11 bases in between.

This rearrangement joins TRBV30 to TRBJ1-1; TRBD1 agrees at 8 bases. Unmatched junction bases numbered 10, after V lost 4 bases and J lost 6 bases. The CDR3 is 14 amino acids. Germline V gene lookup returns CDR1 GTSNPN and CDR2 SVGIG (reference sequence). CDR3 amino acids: CAWTREAGGPEAFF. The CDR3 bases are TGTGCCTGGACTAGAGAAGCAGGGGGCCCTGAAGCTTTCTTT.

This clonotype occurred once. The CDR3 nucleotides are TGTGCCAGCAGCCAACAATGGGGGGCTAACACAGATACGCAGTATTTT. Protein: CASSQQWGANTDTQYF. This chain connects TRBV14 to TRBJ2-3, with D perhaps matching TRBD1 or TRBD2 (6 bases each). From germline, CDR1 is SGHDN and CDR2 FVKESK. Deletions cut 2 bases from V and 2 bases from J, with 14 bases between. The CDR3 has 16 residues.

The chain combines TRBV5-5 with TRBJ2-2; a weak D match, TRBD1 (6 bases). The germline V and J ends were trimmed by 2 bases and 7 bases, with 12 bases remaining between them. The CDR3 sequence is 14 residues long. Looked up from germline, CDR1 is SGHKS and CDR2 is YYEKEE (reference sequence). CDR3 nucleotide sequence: TGTGCCAGCAGCTTTGGATTAGGGGGCGGGGAGCTGTTTTTT. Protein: CASSFGLGGGELFF.

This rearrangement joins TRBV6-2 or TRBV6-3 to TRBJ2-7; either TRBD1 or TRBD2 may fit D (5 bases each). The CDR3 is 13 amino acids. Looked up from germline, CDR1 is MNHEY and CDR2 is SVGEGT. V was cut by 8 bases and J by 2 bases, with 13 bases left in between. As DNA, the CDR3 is TGTGCCAGCCAGATCGGGGCGACCTACGAGCAGTACTTC. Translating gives CASQIGATYEQYF.

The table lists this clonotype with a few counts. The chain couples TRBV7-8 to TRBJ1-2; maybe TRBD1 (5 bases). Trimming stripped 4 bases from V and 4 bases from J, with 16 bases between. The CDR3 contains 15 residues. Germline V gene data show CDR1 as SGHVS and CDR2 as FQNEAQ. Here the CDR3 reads CASSSRRGWSYGYTF. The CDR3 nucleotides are TGTGCCAGCAGCTCAAGGAGGGGTTGGAGCTATGGCTACACCTTC.

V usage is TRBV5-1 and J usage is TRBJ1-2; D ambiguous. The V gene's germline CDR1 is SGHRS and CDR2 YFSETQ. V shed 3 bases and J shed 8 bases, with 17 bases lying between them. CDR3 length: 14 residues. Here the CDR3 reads CASSSQHGRSGYTF. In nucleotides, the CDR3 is TGCGCCAGCAGCTCCCAACACGGTCGGTCAGGCTACACCTTC. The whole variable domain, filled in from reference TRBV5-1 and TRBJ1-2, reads KAGVTQTPRYLIKTRGQQVTLSCSPISGHRSVSWYQQTPGQGLQFLFEYFSETQRNKGNFPGRFSGRQFSNSRSEMNVSTLELGDSALYLCASSSQHGRSGYTFGSGTRLTVV.

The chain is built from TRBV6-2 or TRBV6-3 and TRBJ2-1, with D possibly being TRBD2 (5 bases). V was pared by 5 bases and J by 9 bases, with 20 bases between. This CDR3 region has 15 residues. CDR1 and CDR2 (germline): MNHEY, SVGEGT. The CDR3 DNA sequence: TGTGCCAGCAGTCCCTCTTACAGCGGAGCAGGTGAGCAGTTCTTC. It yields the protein CASSPSYSGAGEQFF.

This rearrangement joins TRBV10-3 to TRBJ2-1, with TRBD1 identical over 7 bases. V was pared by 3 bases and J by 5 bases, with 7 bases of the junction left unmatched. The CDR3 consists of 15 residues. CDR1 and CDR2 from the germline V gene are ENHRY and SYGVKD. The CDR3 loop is CAISEGGEGDNEQFF. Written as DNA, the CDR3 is TGTGCCATCAGTGAAGGGGGCGAGGGGGACAATGAGCAGTTCTTC.

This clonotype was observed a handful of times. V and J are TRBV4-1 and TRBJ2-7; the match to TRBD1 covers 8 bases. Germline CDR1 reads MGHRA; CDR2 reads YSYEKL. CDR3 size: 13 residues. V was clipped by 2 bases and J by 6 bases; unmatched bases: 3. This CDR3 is CASSQPGQGEQYF. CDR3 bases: TGCGCCAGCAGCCAACCCGGACAGGGCGAGCAGTACTTC.

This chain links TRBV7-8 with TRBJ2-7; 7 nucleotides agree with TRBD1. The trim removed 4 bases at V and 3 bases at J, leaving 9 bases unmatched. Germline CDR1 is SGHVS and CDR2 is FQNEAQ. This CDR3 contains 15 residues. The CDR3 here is CASSSRRDRYYEQYF. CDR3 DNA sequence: TGTGCCAGCAGCTCGCGCCGGGACAGATACTACGAGCAGTACTTC.

The CDR3 coding sequence is TGTGCCAGCAGTCCCGGGTCAGGGGGGTTCGGTGAAGCTTTCTTT. It is translated as CASSPGSGGFGEAFF. The chain uses TRBV27 and TRBJ1-1, with TRBD1 identical over 7 bases. V gave up 5 bases and J gave up 7 bases; unmatched junction bases: 13. This CDR3 has 15 residues. In germline, CDR1 is MNHEY, CDR2 SMNVEV (reference sequence).

The CDR3 coding sequence is TGTGCCAGCAGCCCCTGTCTACCTTTTGGCTCCTACGAGCAGTACTTC. Translating it yields CASSPCLPFGSYEQYF. The chain joins TRBV7-4 to TRBJ2-7, with D uncertain. Looked up from germline, CDR1 is SGHVT and CDR2 is SQSDAQ. The length of the CDR3 is 16 residues. V was cut by 5 bases and J by 0 bases, with 17 bases left in between.

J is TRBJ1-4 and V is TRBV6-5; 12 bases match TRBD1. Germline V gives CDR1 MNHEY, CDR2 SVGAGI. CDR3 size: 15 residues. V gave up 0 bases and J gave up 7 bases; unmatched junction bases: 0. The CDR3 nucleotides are TGTGCCAGCAGTTACTCGGGACAGGGGGCTGAAAAACTGTTTTTT. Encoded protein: CASSYSGQGAEKLFF.

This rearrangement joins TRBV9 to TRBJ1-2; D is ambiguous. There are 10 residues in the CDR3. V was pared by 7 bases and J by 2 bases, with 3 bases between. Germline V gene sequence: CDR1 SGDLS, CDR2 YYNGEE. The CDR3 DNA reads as TGTGCCAGCCGGAACTATGGCTACACCTTC. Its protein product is CASRNYGYTF.

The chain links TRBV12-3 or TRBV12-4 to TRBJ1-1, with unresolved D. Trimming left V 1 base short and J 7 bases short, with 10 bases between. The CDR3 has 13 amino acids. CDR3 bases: TGTGCCAGCAGTTTAGTTAGGGCTGGTGAAGCTTTCTTT. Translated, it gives CASSLVRAGEAFF.

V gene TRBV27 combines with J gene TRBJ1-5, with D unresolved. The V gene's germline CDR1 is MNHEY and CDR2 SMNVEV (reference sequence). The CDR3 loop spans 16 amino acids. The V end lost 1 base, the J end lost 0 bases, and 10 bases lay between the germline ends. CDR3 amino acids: CASSLYRPSSNQPQHF. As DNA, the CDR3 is TGTGCCAGCAGTTTATACAGACCTAGTAGCAATCAGCCCCAGCATTTT.

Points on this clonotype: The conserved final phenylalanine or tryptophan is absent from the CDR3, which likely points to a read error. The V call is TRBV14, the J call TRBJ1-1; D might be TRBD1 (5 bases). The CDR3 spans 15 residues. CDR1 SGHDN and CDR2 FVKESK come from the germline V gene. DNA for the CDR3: TGTGCCAGCAGCCAGGTGGACAAAGGGAACCCTGAAGCTTTCCTT. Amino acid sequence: CASSQVDKGNPEAFL.

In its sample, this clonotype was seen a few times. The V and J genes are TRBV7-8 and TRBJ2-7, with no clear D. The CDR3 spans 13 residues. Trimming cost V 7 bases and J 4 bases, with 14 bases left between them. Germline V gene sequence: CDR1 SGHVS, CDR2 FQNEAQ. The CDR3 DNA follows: TGTGCCAGCACCCTAGGTGAGGAGTACGAGCAGTACTTC. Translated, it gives CASTLGEEYEQYF.

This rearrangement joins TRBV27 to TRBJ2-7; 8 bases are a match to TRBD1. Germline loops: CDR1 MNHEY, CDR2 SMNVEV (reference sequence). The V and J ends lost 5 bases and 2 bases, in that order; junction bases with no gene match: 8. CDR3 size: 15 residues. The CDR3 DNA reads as TGTGCCAGCAGTCCAGGGGGCGCCACACCCTACGAGCAGTACTTC. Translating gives CASSPGGATPYEQYF.

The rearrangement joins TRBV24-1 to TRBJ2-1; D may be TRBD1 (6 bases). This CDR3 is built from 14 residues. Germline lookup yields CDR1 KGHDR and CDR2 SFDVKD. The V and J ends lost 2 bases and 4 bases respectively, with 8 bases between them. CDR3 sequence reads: CATSDSDSYNEQFF. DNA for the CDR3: TGTGCCACCAGTGATTCGGACAGTTACAATGAGCAGTTCTTC.

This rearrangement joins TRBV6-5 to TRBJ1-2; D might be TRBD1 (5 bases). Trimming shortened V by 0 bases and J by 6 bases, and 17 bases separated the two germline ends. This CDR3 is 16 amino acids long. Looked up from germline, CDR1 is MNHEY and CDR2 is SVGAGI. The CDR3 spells CASSYSGLGGRDGYTF. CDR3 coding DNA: TGTGCCAGCAGTTACTCAGGTCTGGGGGGTAGGGATGGCTACACCTTC.

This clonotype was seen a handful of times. This CDR3 is CASSSWDRMNTEAFF. As DNA, the CDR3 is TGTGCCAGCAGTTCCTGGGACCGGATGAACACTGAAGCTTTCTTT. This sequence joins TRBV6-5 and TRBJ1-1, with D possibly being TRBD1 (5 bases). The CDR3 extends over 15 amino acids. Looked up from germline, CDR1 is MNHEY and CDR2 is SVGAGI. Trimming removed 4 bases at V and 0 bases at J, with 12 bases between.

CDR3 residues: CASSPKSTGELFF. For the CDR3, the DNA is TGCGCCAGCAGCCCTAAAAGCACCGGGGAGCTGTTTTTT. The chain combines TRBV4-1 with TRBJ2-2; the D is unclear. V lost 4 bases, J lost 4 bases, and 7 bases lay in between. The CDR3 runs to 13 residues. Germline lookup yields CDR1 MGHRA and CDR2 YSYEKL.